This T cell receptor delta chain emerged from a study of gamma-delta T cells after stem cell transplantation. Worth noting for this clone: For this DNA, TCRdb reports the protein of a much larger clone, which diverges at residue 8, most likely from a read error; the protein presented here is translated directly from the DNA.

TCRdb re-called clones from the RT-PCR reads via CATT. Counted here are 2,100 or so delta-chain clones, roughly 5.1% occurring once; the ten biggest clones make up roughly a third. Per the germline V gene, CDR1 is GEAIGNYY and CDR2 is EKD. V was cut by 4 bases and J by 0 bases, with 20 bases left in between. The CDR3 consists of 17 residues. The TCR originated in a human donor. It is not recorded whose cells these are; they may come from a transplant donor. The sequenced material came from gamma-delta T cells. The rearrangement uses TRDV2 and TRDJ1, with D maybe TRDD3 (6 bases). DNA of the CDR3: TGTGCCTGTGATTCCTTACTGAGGGGATGGGACACCGATAAACTCATCTTT. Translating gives CACDSLLRGWDTDKLIF.